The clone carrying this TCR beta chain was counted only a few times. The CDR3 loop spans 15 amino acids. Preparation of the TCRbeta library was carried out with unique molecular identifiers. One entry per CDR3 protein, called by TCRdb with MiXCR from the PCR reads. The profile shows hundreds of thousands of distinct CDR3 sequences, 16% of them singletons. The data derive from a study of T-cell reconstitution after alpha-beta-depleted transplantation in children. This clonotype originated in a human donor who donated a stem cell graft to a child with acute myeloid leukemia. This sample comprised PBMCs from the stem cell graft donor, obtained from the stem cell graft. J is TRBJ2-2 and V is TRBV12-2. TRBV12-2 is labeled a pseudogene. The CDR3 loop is CASRLAVGEDGELFF. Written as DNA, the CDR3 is TGTGCAAGTCGCTTAGCGGTAGGGGAAGACGGGGAGCTGTTTTTT.